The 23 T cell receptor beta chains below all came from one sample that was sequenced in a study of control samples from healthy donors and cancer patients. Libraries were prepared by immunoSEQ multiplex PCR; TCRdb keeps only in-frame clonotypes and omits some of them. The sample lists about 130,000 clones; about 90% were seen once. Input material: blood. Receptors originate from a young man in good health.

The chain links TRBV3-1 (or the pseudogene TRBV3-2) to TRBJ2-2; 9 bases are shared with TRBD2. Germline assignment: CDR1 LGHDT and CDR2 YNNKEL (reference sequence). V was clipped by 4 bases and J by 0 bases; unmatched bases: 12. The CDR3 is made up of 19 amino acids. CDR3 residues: CASSPSGLAGTPNTGELFF. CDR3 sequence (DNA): TGTGCCAGCAGCCCATCCGGGCTAGCGGGGACCCCGAACACCGGGGAGCTGTTTTTT.

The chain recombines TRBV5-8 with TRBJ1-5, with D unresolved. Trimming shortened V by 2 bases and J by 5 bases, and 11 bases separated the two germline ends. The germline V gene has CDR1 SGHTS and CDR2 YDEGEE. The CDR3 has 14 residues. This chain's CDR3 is CASSFRGWDQPQHF. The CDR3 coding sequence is TGTGCCAGCAGCTTCCGAGGGTGGGATCAGCCCCAGCATTTT.

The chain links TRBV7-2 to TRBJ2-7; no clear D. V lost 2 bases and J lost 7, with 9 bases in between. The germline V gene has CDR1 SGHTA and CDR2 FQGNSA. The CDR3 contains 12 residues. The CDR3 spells CASSLWGLEQYF. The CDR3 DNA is TGTGCCAGCAGCTTATGGGGTTTGGAGCAGTACTTC.

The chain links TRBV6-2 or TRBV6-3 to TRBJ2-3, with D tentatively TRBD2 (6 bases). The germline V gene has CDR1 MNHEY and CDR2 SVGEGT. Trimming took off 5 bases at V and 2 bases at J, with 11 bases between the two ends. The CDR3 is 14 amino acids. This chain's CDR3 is CASSNRDSTDTQYF. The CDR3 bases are TGTGCCAGCAGTAACCGGGACTCCACAGATACGCAGTATTTT.

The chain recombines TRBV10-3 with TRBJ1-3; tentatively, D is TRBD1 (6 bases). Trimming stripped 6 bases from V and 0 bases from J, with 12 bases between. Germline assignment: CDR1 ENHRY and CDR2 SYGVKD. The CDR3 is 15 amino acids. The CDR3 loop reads CAIRGQLSSGNTIYF. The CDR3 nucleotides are TGTGCCATCAGAGGACAGTTAAGCTCTGGAAACACCATATATTTT.

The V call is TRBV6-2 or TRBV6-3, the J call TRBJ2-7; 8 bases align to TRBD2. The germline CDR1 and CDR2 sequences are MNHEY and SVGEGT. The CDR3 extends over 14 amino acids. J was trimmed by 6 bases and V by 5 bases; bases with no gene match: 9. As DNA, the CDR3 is TGTGCCAGCAGTCCAAATCGACTAGCGACCGAGCAGTACTTC. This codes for CASSPNRLATEQYF.

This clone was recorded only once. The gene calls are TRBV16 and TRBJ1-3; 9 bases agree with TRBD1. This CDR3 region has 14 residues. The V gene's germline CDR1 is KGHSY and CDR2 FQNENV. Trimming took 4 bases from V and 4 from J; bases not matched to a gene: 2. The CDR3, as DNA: TGTGCCAGCAGCCGGGACAGGGTCGGAAACACCATATATTTT. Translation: CASSRDRVGNTIYF.

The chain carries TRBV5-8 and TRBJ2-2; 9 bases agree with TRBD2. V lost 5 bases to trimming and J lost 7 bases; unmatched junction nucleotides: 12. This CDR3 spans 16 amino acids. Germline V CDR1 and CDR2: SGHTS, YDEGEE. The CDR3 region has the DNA TGTGCCAGCAGGCCCGGGACTAGCATCGGTAACGGGGAGCTGTTTTTT. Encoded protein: CASRPGTSIGNGELFF.

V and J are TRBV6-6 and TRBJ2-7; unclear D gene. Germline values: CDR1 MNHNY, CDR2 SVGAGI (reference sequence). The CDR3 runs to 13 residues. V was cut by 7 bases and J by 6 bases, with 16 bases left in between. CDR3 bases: TGTGCCAGCACCAACGGGCCGGCGGCCGAGCAGTACTTC. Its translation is CASTNGPAAEQYF.

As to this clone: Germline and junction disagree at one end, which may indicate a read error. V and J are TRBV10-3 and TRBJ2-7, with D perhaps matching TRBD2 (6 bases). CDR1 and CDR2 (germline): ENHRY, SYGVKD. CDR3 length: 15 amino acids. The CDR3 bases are TGTGCCACCAGTGAAGGAGGGGTTGGACCCTTAGAGCAGTACTTC. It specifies CATSEGGVGPLEQYF.

The CDR3: CAWSVGDNGYTF. The CDR3 region has the DNA TGTGCCTGGAGTGTCGGTGATAATGGCTACACCTTC. This chain connects TRBV30 to TRBJ1-2; D ambiguous. V dropped 0 bases and J dropped 6 bases, with 8 bases sitting between them. This CDR3 is built from 12 residues. Germline lookup yields CDR1 GTSNPN and CDR2 SVGIG (reference sequence).

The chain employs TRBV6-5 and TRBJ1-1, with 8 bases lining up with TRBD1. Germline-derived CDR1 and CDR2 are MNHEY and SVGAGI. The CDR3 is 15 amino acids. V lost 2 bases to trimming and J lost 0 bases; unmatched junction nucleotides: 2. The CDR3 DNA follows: TGTGCCAGCAGTTACCAGGGACAGGTGAACACTGAAGCTTTCTTT. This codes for CASSYQGQVNTEAFF.

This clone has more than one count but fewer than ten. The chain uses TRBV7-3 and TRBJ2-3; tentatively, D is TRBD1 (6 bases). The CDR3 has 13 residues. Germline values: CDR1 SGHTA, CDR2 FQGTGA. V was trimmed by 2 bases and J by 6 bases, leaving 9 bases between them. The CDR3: CASSLRQEDTQYF. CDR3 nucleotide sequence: TGTGCCAGCAGCTTACGACAGGAGGATACGCAGTATTTT.

The CDR3 sequence: CASSLTGATEAFF. The CDR3 DNA reads TGTGCCAGCAGCTTAACGGGTGCCACTGAAGCTTTCTTT. This chain connects TRBV7-3 to TRBJ1-1; D gene unclear. CDR1 is SGHTA and CDR2 is FQGTGA in the germline V gene. Between the trimmed V and J ends, which lost 0 bases and 4 bases, there was a span of 6 bases. The CDR3 spans 13 residues.

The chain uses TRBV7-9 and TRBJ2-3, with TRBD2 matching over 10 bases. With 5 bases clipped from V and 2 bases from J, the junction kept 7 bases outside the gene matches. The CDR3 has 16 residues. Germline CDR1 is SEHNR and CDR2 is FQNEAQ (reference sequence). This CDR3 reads CASSTQLAGFTDTQYF. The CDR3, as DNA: TGTGCCAGCAGCACCCAACTAGCGGGGTTCACAGATACGCAGTATTTT. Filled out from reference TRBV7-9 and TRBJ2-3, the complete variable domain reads DTGVSQNPRHKITKRGQNVTFRCDPISEHNRLYWYRQTLGQGPEFLTYFQNEAQLEKSRLLSDRFSAERPKGSFSTLEIQRTEQGDSAMYLCASSTQLAGFTDTQYFGPGTRLTVL.

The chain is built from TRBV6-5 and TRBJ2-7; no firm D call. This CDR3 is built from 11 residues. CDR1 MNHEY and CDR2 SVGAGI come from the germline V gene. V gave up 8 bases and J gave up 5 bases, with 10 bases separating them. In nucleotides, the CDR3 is TGTGCCAGCCGGGCGGCGGACGAGCAGTACTTC. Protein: CASRAADEQYF.

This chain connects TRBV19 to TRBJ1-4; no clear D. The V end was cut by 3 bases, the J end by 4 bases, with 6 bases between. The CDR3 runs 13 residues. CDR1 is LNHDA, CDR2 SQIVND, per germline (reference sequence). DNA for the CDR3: TGTGCCAGTAGTATGAGTTATAATGAAAAACTGTTTTTT. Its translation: CASSMSYNEKLFF.

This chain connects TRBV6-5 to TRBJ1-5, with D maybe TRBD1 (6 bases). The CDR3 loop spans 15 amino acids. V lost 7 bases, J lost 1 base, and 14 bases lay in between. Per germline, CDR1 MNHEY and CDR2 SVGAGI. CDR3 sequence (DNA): TGTGCCAGCATCCCGGCAGGGGCAAGCAATCAGCCCCAGCATTTT. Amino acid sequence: CASIPAGASNQPQHF.

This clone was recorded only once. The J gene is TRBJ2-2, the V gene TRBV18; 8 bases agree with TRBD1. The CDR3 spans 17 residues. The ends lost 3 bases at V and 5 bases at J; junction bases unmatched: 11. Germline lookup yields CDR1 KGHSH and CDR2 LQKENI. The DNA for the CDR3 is TGTGCCAGCTCACCCCGGCCTATGACAGGGGTTACCGGGGAGCTGTTTTTT. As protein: CASSPRPMTGVTGELFF.

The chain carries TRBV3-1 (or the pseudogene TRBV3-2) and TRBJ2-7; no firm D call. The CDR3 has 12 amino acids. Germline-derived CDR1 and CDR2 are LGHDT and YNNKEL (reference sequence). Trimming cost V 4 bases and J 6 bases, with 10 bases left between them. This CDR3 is CASSRSALEQYF. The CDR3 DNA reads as TGTGCCAGCAGCCGGAGCGCCCTCGAGCAGTACTTC.

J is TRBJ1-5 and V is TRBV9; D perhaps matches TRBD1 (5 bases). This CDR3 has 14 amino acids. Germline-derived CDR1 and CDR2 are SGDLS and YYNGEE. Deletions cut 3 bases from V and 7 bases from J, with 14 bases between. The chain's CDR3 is CASSAQGDGQPQHF. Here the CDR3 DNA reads TGTGCCAGCAGCGCGCAGGGTGACGGCCAGCCCCAGCATTTT.

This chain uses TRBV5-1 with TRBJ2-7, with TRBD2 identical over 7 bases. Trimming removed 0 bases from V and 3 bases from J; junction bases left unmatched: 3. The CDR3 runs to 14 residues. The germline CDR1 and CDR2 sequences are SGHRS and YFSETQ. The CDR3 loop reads CASSLGEGLYEQYF. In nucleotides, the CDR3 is TGCGCCAGCAGCTTGGGGGAGGGCCTCTACGAGCAGTACTTC.

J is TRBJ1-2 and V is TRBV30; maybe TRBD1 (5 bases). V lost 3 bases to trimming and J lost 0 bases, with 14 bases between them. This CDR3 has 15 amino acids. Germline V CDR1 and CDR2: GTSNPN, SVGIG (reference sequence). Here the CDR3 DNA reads TGTGCCTGGAGACGGGGGGACGGACCTAACTATGGCTACACCTTC. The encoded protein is CAWRRGDGPNYGYTF.